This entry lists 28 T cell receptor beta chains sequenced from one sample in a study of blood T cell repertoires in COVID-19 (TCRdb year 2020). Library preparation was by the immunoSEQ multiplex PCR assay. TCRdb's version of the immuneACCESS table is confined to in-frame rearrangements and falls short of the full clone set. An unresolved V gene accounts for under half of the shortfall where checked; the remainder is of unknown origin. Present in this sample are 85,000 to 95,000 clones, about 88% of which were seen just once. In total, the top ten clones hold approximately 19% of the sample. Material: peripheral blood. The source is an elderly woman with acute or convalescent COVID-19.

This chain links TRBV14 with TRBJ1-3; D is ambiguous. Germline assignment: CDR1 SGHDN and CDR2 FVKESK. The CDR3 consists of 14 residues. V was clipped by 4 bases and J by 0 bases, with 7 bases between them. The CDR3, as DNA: TGTGCCAGCAGCCCGGGGTACTCTGGAAACACCATATATTTT. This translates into CASSPGYSGNTIYF.

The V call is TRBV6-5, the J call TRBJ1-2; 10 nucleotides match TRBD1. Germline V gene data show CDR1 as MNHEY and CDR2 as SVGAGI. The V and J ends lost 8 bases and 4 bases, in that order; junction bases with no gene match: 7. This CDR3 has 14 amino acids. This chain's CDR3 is CASDRQGAGYGYTF. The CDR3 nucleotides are TGTGCCAGCGATAGACAGGGGGCTGGCTATGGCTACACCTTC.

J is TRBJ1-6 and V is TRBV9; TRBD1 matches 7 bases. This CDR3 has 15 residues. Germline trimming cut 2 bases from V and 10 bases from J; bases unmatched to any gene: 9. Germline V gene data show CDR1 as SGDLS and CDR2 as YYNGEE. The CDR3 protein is CASSVSQDRASPLHF. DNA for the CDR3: TGTGCCAGCAGCGTGAGCCAAGACAGGGCCTCACCCCTCCACTTT.

The CDR3 bases are TGTGCCAGCAGCCAAGCGGCTAGCGGGGTGATTTCCGGGGAGCTGTTTTTT. This codes for CASSQAASGVISGELFF. This sequence joins TRBV14 and TRBJ2-2; 9 nucleotides line up with TRBD2. The length of the CDR3 is 17 residues. Germline V gene sequence: CDR1 SGHDN, CDR2 FVKESK. J was trimmed by 6 bases and V by 1 base; bases with no gene match: 9.

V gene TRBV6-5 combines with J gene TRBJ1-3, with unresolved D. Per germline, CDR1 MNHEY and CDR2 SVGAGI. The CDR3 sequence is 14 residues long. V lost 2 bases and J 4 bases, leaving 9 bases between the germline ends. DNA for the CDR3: TGTGCCAGCAGTTACGGGGAGCGAGGAAACACCATATATTTT. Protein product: CASSYGERGNTIYF.

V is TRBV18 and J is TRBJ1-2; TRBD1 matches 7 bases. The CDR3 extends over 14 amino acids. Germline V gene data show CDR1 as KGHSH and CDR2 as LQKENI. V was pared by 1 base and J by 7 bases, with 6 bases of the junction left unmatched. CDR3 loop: CASSPLDRQIGYTF. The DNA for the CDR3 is TGTGCCAGCTCACCACTGGACAGGCAGATTGGCTACACCTTC. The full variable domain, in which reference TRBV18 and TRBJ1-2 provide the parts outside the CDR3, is NAGVMQNPRHLVRRRGQEARLRCSPMKGHSHVYWYRQLPEEGLKFMVYLQKENIIDESGMPKERFSAEFPKEGPSILRIQQVVRGDSAAYFCASSPLDRQIGYTFGSGTRLTVV.

The CDR3 bases are TGTGCCACCAGTGGTCGACAGGGGCAAGCCGAGCAGTACTTC. Protein sequence: CATSGRQGQAEQYF. The J gene is TRBJ2-7, the V gene TRBV24-1; the match to TRBD1 covers 8 bases. Germline assignment: CDR1 KGHDR and CDR2 SFDVKD. V shed 5 bases, J shed 6 bases, and the junction held 8 bases outside the gene matches. This CDR3 is 14 amino acids long.

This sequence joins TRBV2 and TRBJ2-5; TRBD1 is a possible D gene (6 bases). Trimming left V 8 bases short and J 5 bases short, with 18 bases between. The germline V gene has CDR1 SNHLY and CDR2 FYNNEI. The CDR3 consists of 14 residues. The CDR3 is CASGKTGYIETQYF. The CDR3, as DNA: TGTGCCAGCGGAAAAACAGGGTATATTGAGACCCAGTACTTC.

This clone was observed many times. Written as DNA, the CDR3 is TGCGCCCGCGGCCGGGGGGGGACGAGCACAGATACGCAGTATTTT. Amino acids: CARGRGGTSTDTQYF. This chain joins TRBV5-1 and TRBJ2-3; 8 bases align to TRBD2. V trimming: 10 bases; J trimming: 0 bases; junction bases outside the gene matches: 10. CDR1 is SGHRS, CDR2 YFSETQ, per germline. The CDR3 spans 15 residues.

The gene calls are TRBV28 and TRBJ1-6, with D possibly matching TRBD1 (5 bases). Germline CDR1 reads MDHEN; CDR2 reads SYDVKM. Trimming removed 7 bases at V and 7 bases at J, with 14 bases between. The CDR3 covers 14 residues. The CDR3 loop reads CASTLWGGNSPLHF. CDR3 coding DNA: TGTGCCAGCACCCTATGGGGGGGGAATTCACCCCTCCACTTT.

The CDR3, as DNA: TGTGCCAGTAGTATCGACAGGTCCTCTGGAAACACCATATATTTT. As protein: CASSIDRSSGNTIYF. The chain joins TRBV19 to TRBJ1-3, with TRBD1 as a possible D gene (6 bases). The CDR3 consists of 15 residues. The V gene's germline CDR1 is LNHDA and CDR2 SQIVND (reference sequence). Trimming shortened V by 3 bases and J by 0 bases, and 9 bases separated the two germline ends.

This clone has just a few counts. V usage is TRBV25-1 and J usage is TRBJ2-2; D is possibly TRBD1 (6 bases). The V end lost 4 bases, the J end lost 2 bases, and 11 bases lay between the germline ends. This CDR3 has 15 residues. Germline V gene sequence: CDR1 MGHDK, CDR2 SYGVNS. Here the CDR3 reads CASSAGHGNTGELFF. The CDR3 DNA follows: TGTGCCAGCAGTGCGGGACACGGAAACACCGGGGAGCTGTTTTTT.

CDR3 region: CASSPQGNYGYTF. CDR3 in DNA: TGTGCCAGCAGTCCACAGGGCAACTATGGCTACACCTTC. The rearrangement uses TRBV7-6 and TRBJ1-2, with a weak D call TRBD1 (6 bases). V dropped 6 bases and J dropped 2 bases, with 10 bases sitting between them. CDR3 length: 13 residues. Germline V gives CDR1 SGHVS, CDR2 FNYEAQ.

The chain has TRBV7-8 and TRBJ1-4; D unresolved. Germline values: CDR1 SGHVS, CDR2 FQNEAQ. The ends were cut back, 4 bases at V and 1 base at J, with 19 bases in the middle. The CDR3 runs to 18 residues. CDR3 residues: CASSYPQASGLTNEKLFF. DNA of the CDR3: TGTGCCAGCAGCTACCCACAAGCTTCGGGTTTAACTAATGAAAAACTGTTTTTT.

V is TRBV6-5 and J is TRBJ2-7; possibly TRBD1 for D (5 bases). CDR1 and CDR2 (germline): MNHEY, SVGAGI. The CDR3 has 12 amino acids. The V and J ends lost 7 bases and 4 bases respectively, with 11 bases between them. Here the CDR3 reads CASTGFGYEQYF. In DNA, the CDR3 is TGTGCCAGCACAGGGTTTGGGTACGAGCAGTACTTC.

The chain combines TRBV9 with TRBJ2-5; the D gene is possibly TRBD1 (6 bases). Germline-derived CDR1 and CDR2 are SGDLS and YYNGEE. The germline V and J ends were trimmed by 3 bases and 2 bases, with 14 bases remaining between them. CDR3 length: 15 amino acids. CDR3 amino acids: CASSGRQAAQETQYF. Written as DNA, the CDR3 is TGTGCCAGCAGCGGCCGACAGGCAGCACAAGAGACCCAGTACTTC.

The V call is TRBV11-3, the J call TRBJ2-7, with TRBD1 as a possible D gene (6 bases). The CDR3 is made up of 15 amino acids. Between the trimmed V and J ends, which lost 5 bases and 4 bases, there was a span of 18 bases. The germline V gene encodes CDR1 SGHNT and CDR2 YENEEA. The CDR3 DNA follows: TGTGCCAGCAGCCGATCAGGGGTGTCTCGATACGAGCAGTACTTC. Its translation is CASSRSGVSRYEQYF. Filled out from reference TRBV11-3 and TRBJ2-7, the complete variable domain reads EAGVVQSPRYKIIEKKQPVAFWCNPISGHNTLYWYLQNLGQGPELLIRYENEEAVDDSQLPKDRFSAERLKGVDSTLKIQPAELGDSAVYLCASSRSGVSRYEQYFGPGTRLTVT.

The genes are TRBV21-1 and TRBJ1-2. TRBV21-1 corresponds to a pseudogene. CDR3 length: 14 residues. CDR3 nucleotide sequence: TGTGCCAGCAGCAAAGGGGAGGGTAACTATGGCTACACCTTC. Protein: CASSKGEGNYGYTF.

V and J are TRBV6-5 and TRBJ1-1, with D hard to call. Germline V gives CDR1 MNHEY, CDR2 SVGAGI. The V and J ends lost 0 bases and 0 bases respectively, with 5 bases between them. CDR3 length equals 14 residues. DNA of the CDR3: TGTGCCAGCAGTTACTCGAGAGTGAACACTGAAGCTTTCTTT. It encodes CASSYSRVNTEAFF.

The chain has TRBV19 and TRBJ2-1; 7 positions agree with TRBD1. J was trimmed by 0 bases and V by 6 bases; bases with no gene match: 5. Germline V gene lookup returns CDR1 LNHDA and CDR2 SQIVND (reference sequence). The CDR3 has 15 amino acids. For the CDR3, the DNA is TGTGCCAGTAGCGAGGGGGCCTACTCCTACAATGAGCAGTTCTTC. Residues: CASSEGAYSYNEQFF.

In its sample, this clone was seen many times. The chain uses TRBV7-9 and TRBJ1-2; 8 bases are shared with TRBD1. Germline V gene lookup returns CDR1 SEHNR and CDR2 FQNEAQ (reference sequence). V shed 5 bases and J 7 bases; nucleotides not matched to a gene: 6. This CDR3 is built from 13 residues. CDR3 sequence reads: CASSPRTGLGYTF. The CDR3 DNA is TGTGCCAGCAGCCCTCGGACAGGGCTTGGCTACACCTTC. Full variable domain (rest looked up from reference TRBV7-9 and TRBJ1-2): DTGVSQNPRHKITKRGQNVTFRCDPISEHNRLYWYRQTLGQGPEFLTYFQNEAQLEKSRLLSDRFSAERPKGSFSTLEIQRTEQGDSAMYLCASSPRTGLGYTFGSGTRLTVV.

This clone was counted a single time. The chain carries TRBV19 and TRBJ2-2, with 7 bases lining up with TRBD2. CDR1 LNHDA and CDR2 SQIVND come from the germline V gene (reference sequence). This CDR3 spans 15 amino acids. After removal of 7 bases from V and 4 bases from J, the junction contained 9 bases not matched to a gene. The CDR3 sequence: CASKASGILTGELFF. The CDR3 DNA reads TGTGCCAGTAAGGCAAGCGGGATCCTCACCGGGGAGCTGTTTTTT.

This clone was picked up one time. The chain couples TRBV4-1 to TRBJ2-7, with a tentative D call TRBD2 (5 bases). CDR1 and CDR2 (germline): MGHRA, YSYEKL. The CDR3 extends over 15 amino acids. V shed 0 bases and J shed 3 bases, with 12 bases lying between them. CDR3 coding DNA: TGCGCCAGCAGCCAAGAGGCGGTAAGCGGCTACGAGCAGTACTTC. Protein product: CASSQEAVSGYEQYF.

In DNA, the CDR3 is TGTGCCAGCAGGCTCGGGACAAAAGGAAGCACAGATACGCAGTATTTT. It yields the protein CASRLGTKGSTDTQYF. The chain has TRBV11-1 and TRBJ2-3; possibly TRBD1 for D (6 bases). The CDR3 covers 16 residues. CDR1 and CDR2 (germline): SGHAT, FQDESV (reference sequence). Between the trimmed V and J ends, which lost 6 bases and 0 bases, there was a span of 16 bases.

CDR3 loop: CASSLSGYEQFF. In DNA form, the CDR3 reads TGTGCCAGCAGTTTATCGGGGTATGAGCAGTTCTTC. V usage is TRBV12-3 or TRBV12-4 and J usage is TRBJ2-1; possibly TRBD2 for D (5 bases). V lost 2 bases and J lost 8, with 7 bases in between. CDR3 length: 12 amino acids.

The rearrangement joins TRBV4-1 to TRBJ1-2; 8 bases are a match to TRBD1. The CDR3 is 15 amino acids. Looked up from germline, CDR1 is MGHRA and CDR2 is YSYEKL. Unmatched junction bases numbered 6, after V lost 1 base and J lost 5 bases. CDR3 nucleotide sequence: TGCGCCAGCAGCCAAGGACAGGGGTATGGGTATGGCTACACCTTC. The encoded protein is CASSQGQGYGYGYTF.

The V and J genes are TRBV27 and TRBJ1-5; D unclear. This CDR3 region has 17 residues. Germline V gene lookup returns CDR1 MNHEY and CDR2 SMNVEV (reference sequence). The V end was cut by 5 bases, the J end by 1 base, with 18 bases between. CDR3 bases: TGTGCCAGCAGTGAGACCTTTTCGGGGTTGAGCAATCAGCCCCAGCATTTT. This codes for CASSETFSGLSNQPQHF.

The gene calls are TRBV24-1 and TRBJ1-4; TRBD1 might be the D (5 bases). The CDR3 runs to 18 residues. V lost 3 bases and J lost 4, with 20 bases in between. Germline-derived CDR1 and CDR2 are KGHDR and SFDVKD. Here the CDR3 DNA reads TGTGCCACCAGTGATCTGAATTCCGGGAGGGGAAGTAATGAAAAACTGTTTTTT. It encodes CATSDLNSGRGSNEKLFF.